The 5 T cell receptor beta chains below come from one sample, sequenced in a study of OX40 agonist ivuxolimab in advanced cancers. Libraries were prepared by immunoSEQ multiplex PCR; TCRdb keeps only in-frame clonotypes and omits some of them. This sample carries approximately 74,000 clones, around 85% of them seen once, and the ten largest clones take roughly 2.1%. Sequenced material: CD4+ or CD8+ T cells sorted from blood, taken in a trial of the OX40 agonist ivuxolimab. These receptors all stem from an adult with an advanced solid tumor such as melanoma, head and neck, liver or kidney cancer.

Of note for this clone: The sample contains more than one DNA sequence encoding this CDR3. The chain has TRBV5-1 and TRBJ1-5; TRBD1 might be the D (5 bases). V lost 2 bases and J 0 bases, leaving 9 bases between the germline ends. The CDR3 spans 15 residues. From germline, CDR1 is SGHRS and CDR2 YFSETQ. The CDR3: CASSLDSYSNQPQHF. For the CDR3, the DNA is TGCGCCAGCAGCTTAGACAGCTATAGCAATCAGCCCCAGCATTTT.

The V gene is TRBV11-2, the J gene TRBJ1-2; D possibly corresponds to TRBD1 (5 bases). Trimming took off 1 base at V and 7 bases at J, with 10 bases between the two ends. Germline CDR1 reads SGHAT; CDR2 reads FQNNGV. CDR3 length: 13 residues. The CDR3 sequence: CASSLVGDGGYTF. The CDR3 region has the DNA TGTGCCAGCAGCTTAGTAGGGGACGGTGGCTACACCTTC. Drawing the rest from reference TRBV11-2 and TRBJ1-2, the complete variable domain is EAGVAQSPRYKIIEKRQSVAFWCNPISGHATLYWYQQILGQGPKLLIQFQNNGVVDDSQLPKDRFSAERLKGVDSTLKIQPAKLEDSAVYLCASSLVGDGGYTFGSGTRLTVV.

The chain couples TRBV28 to TRBJ1-1; 9 bases agree with TRBD1. The CDR3 is 14 residues long. V dropped 4 bases and J dropped 5; count of bases not matched to a gene: 5. The germline gives CDR1 MDHEN, CDR2 SYDVKM. The CDR3 DNA follows: TGTGCCAGCAGTTCGGACAGGGGAGAGACTGAAGCTTTCTTT. It specifies CASSSDRGETEAFF. The full variable domain, with the rest looked up from reference TRBV28 and TRBJ1-1, is DVKVTQSSRYLVKRTGEKVFLECVQDMDHENMFWYRQDPGLGLRLIYFSYDVKMKEKGDIPEGYSVSREKKERFSLILESASTNQTSMYLCASSSDRGETEAFFGQGTRLTVV.

V and J are TRBV7-9 and TRBJ1-1; no reliable D call. CDR1 SEHNR and CDR2 FQNEAQ come from the germline V gene (reference sequence). Deletions cut 4 bases from V and 4 bases from J, with 7 bases between. The CDR3 loop spans 12 amino acids. The DNA for the CDR3 is TGTGCCAGCAGCTCCCTTGGCACTGAAGCTTTCTTT. Its protein is CASSSLGTEAFF.

The rearrangement joins TRBV6-1 to TRBJ2-2; tentatively, D is TRBD2 (6 bases). Trimming left V 6 bases short and J 8 bases short, with 16 bases between. CDR3 size: 14 residues. Germline V CDR1 and CDR2: MNHNS, SASEGT. CDR3 protein: CASRGDSRAGELFF. The CDR3 nucleotides are TGTGCCAGCAGGGGGGACTCCCGCGCAGGGGAGCTGTTTTTT.